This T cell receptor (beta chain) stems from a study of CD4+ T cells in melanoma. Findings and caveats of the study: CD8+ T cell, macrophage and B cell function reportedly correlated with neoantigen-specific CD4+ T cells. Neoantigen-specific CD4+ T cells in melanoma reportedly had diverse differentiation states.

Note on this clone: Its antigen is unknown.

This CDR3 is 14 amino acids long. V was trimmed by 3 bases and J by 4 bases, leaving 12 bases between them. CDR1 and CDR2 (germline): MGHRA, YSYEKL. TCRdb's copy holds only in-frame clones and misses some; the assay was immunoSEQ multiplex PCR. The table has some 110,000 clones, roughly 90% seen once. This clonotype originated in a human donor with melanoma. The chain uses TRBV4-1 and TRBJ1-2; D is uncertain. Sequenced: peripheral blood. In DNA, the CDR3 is TGCGCCAGCAGCCATCCGACGGCCGCCTATGGCTACACCTTC. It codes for CASSHPTAAYGYTF.